Each of the 27 T cell receptor beta chains below was sequenced from the same sample in a study of CD8 T cells in ankylosing spondylitis. TCRdb passed the 5' RACE reads through MiXCR, listing each CDR3 protein once. The table records roughly 160,000 distinct CDR3 sequences, roughly 10% of them present only once. Sequenced input: blood, either unsorted or a sorted T cell fraction (not recorded which). The receptors come from a female donor with ankylosing spondylitis or in good health (not recorded which).

This clonotype has a handful of counts. The chain carries TRBV4-3 and TRBJ1-1; maybe TRBD1 (5 bases). V dropped 0 bases and J dropped 5 bases, with 10 bases sitting between them. Germline V lookup: CDR1 LGHNA, CDR2 YSLEER. This CDR3 comprises 14 residues. CDR3 in DNA: TGCGCCAGCAGCCAAGATTACGACAGAACTGAAGCTTTCTTT. It is translated as CASSQDYDRTEAFF.

This clonotype was seen many times. The chain recombines TRBV25-1 with TRBJ2-7; 9 nucleotides match TRBD2. Unmatched junction bases numbered 2, after V lost 4 bases and J lost 1 base. In germline, CDR1 is MGHDK, CDR2 SYGVNS. The CDR3 spans 14 residues. CDR3 sequence (DNA): TGTGCCAGCAGTGCCGGACTAGCGTCCTACGAGCAGTACTTC. This encodes CASSAGLASYEQYF.

This clonotype was counted between two and nine times. This rearrangement joins TRBV5-1 to TRBJ2-7; weak D call: TRBD1 (6 bases). The CDR3 contains 16 residues. The V end lost 0 bases, the J end lost 9 bases, and 22 bases lay between the germline ends. CDR1 and CDR2 from the germline V gene are SGHRS and YFSETQ. The CDR3 nucleotides read TGCGCCAGCAGCTTGGATGCAGGTGTACAGGGAGTAATGCAGTACTTC. The encoded protein is CASSLDAGVQGVMQYF.

The J gene is TRBJ2-7, the V gene TRBV27; D not resolved. The CDR3 covers 15 residues. The germline V gene has CDR1 MNHEY and CDR2 SMNVEV (reference sequence). V was shortened by 4 bases and J by 7 bases, with 20 bases between the two germline ends. CDR3 DNA sequence: TGTGCCAGCAGTTACAATCCCCCACCTCCCAGGGAGCAGTACTTC. This translates into CASSYNPPPPREQYF.

This clonotype was picked up many times. The chain has TRBV29-1 and TRBJ2-3; 10 bases map to TRBD2. The length of the CDR3 is 14 residues. The J segment lost 4 bases and the V segment lost 4 bases, leaving 5 bases of the junction unmatched. Germline V gives CDR1 SQVTM, CDR2 ANQGSEA. The CDR3 sequence is CSVAELAGSDTQYF. In DNA, the CDR3 is TGCAGCGTTGCGGAACTAGCGGGATCAGATACGCAGTATTTT.

The rearrangement links TRBV28 to TRBJ2-1; D uncertain. Per germline, CDR1 MDHEN and CDR2 SYDVKM. V was trimmed by 4 bases and J by 9 bases, leaving 10 bases between them. The CDR3 contains 12 residues. CDR3 DNA sequence: TGTGCCAGCAGTTCAAGGGTAGGTGAGCAGTTCTTC. The encoded protein is CASSSRVGEQFF.

In its sample, this clonotype was seen many times. The chain couples TRBV4-3 to TRBJ1-1; D gene unclear. Germline V gene data show CDR1 as LGHNA and CDR2 as YSLEER. The V end was cut by 0 bases, the J end by 4 bases, with 12 bases between. This CDR3 is 15 amino acids long. The CDR3 bases are TGCGCCAGCAGCCAAGATGCGGGGTTGTTCACTGAAGCTTTCTTT. The encoded protein is CASSQDAGLFTEAFF.

This clonotype was counted ten times or more. The chain combines TRBV4-3 with TRBJ2-1; D unresolved. The germline V gene has CDR1 LGHNA and CDR2 YSLEER. V was trimmed by 1 base and J by 2 bases, leaving 12 bases between them. The CDR3 contains 16 residues. The CDR3 region has the DNA TGCGCCAGCAGCCAAGGAAATAGCCCCCCCTACAATGAGCAGTTCTTC. Its translation is CASSQGNSPPYNEQFF.

The chain links TRBV5-1 to TRBJ2-1; 9 nucleotides align to TRBD2. The CDR3 runs to 16 residues. V lost 3 bases and J lost 5; bases outside the gene matches: 9. Germline CDR1 is SGHRS and CDR2 is YFSETQ. The CDR3 nucleotides read TGCGCCAGCAGCTGGCCCGCTAGCGGGATCAACAATGAGCAGTTCTTC. Protein product: CASSWPASGINNEQFF.

In its sample, this clonotype was seen a few times. V usage is TRBV12-3 or TRBV12-4 and J usage is TRBJ1-1; D gene uncertain. V lost 6 bases and J 1 base, leaving 12 bases between the germline ends. This CDR3 has 14 amino acids. The CDR3 nucleotides are TGTGCCAGCAGGGTCGTCGGCGGGAACACTGAAGCTTTCTTT. The encoded protein is CASRVVGGNTEAFF.

V gene TRBV15 combines with J gene TRBJ1-1, with D tentatively TRBD1 (6 bases). In germline, CDR1 is LNHNV, CDR2 YYDKDF (reference sequence). Deletions cut 0 bases from V and 0 bases from J, with 14 bases between. The CDR3 has 17 residues. For the CDR3, the DNA is TGTGCCACCAGCAGAGAAGGGGGGCGAGGGGTGAACACTGAAGCTTTCTTT. Translated, it gives CATSREGGRGVNTEAFF.

The chain has TRBV6-2 or TRBV6-3 and TRBJ2-3; 7 bases are a match to TRBD2. Trimming removed 7 bases from V and 12 bases from J; junction bases left unmatched: 7. Germline V CDR1 and CDR2: MNHEY, SVGEGT. This CDR3 is 11 amino acids long. This CDR3 reads CASNEAGAQYF. As DNA, the CDR3 is TGTGCCAGCAATGAGGCGGGAGCCCAGTATTTT.

This clonotype was observed a few times. V is TRBV9 and J is TRBJ1-2; 9 bases are a match to TRBD1. The germline V gene has CDR1 SGDLS and CDR2 YYNGEE. With 6 bases clipped from V and 6 bases from J, the junction kept 3 bases outside the gene matches. The CDR3 length is 12 residues. Here the CDR3 reads CASTRQGDGYTF. CDR3 DNA sequence: TGTGCCAGCACCAGACAGGGGGATGGCTACACCTTC. The complete variable domain, with remaining parts taken from reference TRBV9 and TRBJ1-2, reads DSGVTQTPKHLITATGQRVTLRCSPRSGDLSVYWYQQSLDQGLQFLIQYYNGEERAKGNILERFSAQQFPDLHSELNLSSLELGDSALYFCASTRQGDGYTFGSGTRLTVV.

This clonotype turned up a few times. This chain links TRBV12-3 or TRBV12-4 with TRBJ2-3; 8 bases agree with TRBD2. The length of the CDR3 is 12 residues. J lost 3 bases, V lost 10 bases, and 3 bases had no gene match. The CDR3 DNA sequence: TGTGCCACCCGCGGGGGGACAGATACGCAGTATTTT. It is translated as CATRGGTDTQYF.

This clonotype was detected only a few times. This chain uses TRBV20-1 with TRBJ2-1; no definite D call. Germline loops: CDR1 DFQATT, CDR2 SNEGSKA (reference sequence). Between the trimmed V and J ends, which lost 6 bases and 4 bases, there was a span of 19 bases. The CDR3 spans 15 residues. For the CDR3, the DNA is TGCAGTGCCCCCCTAGAGGATCTACCTTACAATGAGCAGTTCTTC. It encodes CSAPLEDLPYNEQFF.

The chain joins TRBV11-1 to TRBJ1-3; TRBD1 agrees at 10 bases. The CDR3 is 15 amino acids. CDR1 is SGHAT, CDR2 FQDESV, per germline (reference sequence). The junction had 7 bases not matched to a gene; V was cut back by 5 bases and J by 6 bases. CDR3 sequence: CASSPWDRGVNTIYF. CDR3 nucleotides: TGTGCCAGCAGCCCCTGGGACAGGGGTGTAAACACCATATATTTT.

CDR3 sequence (DNA): TGTGCCAGCAGTGAATGGGGGCGCGGGGACACTGAAGCTTTCTTT. Its protein product is CASSEWGRGDTEAFF. The V call is TRBV2, the J call TRBJ1-1; D is possibly TRBD1 (6 bases). Germline V lookup: CDR1 SNHLY, CDR2 FYNNEI. This CDR3 contains 15 residues. Trimming left V 2 bases short and J 3 bases short, with 13 bases between.

The chain has TRBV12-3 or TRBV12-4 and TRBJ1-1; D gene uncertain. CDR3 length equals 14 residues. The V and J ends lost 1 base and 7 bases respectively, with 13 bases between them. The CDR3 reads CASSLGRVGNEAFF. The CDR3 DNA reads as TGTGCCAGCAGTTTAGGGCGCGTGGGGAATGAAGCTTTCTTT.

There are many counts of this clonotype. This sequence joins TRBV6-5 and TRBJ2-1; D may be TRBD1 or TRBD2 (5 bases each). The CDR3 length is 15 residues. V was trimmed by 0 bases and J by 4 bases, leaving 10 bases between them. Germline V CDR1 and CDR2: MNHEY, SVGAGI. The CDR3 sequence is CASSYSGDLYNEQFF. The CDR3 bases are TGTGCCAGCAGTTACTCAGGGGACCTTTACAATGAGCAGTTCTTC.

The chain has TRBV9 and TRBJ2-1, with D unclear. Trimming removed 0 bases from V and 7 bases from J, with 5 bases in between. The length of the CDR3 is 12 residues. Germline assignment: CDR1 SGDLS and CDR2 YYNGEE. In DNA form, the CDR3 reads TGTGCCAGCAGCGTAGACTCGAATGAGCAGTTCTTC. It encodes CASSVDSNEQFF.

This clonotype was counted many times. The CDR3 sequence: CASSQASGRGLRAFF. CDR3 nucleotide sequence: TGTGCCAGCAGCCAAGCCTCCGGAAGGGGGCTTAGAGCTTTCTTT. V usage is TRBV14 and J usage is TRBJ1-1, with TRBD1 matching 7 bases. This CDR3 is built from 15 residues. Germline CDR1 reads SGHDN; CDR2 reads FVKESK. V dropped 1 base and J dropped 10; count of bases not matched to a gene: 12.

This clonotype occurred a few times. This chain connects TRBV7-9 to TRBJ2-7; 10 positions agree with TRBD2. V dropped 5 bases and J dropped 7; count of bases not matched to a gene: 14. From germline, CDR1 is SEHNR and CDR2 FQNEAQ (reference sequence). This CDR3 contains 16 residues. The CDR3 nucleotides are TGTGCCAGCAGCAGAAGGACTAGCGGCGTCGGTTGGGAGCAGTACTTC. This encodes CASSRRTSGVGWEQYF.

This clonotype was seen ten or more times. The CDR3 protein is CSVGPAYNEQFF. The CDR3 nucleotides read TGCAGCGTTGGACCGGCCTACAATGAGCAGTTCTTC. The chain carries TRBV29-1 and TRBJ2-1; the D is unclear. Germline-derived CDR1 and CDR2 are SQVTM and ANQGSEA. V lost 4 bases and J 2 bases, leaving 6 bases between the germline ends. There are 12 residues in the CDR3.

This clonotype was recorded at least ten times. V is TRBV4-3 and J is TRBJ2-1; weak D call: TRBD1 (6 bases). Germline loops: CDR1 LGHNA, CDR2 YSLEER. V was clipped by 1 base and J by 4 bases, with 11 bases between them. This CDR3 spans 15 amino acids. The CDR3 region is CASSQVTGPYNEQFF. In DNA, the CDR3 is TGCGCCAGCAGCCAAGTTACAGGGCCATACAATGAGCAGTTCTTC.

This clonotype was counted between two and nine times. The DNA for the CDR3 is TGTGCCAGCAGCTCCGGGGATAGAAACGAGCAGTACTTC. Translated, it gives CASSSGDRNEQYF. The chain carries TRBV5-4 and TRBJ2-7; possible D gene TRBD2, 5 bases. V was cut by 3 bases and J by 5 bases, with 12 bases left in between. The CDR3 extends over 13 amino acids. Germline CDR1 is SGHNT and CDR2 is YYREEE (reference sequence).

This clonotype appeared many times. J is TRBJ2-2 and V is TRBV12-3 or TRBV12-4; TRBD1 matches 9 bases. This CDR3 comprises 14 residues. The V segment lost 5 bases and the J segment 5 bases; nucleotides outside the gene matches: 3. CDR3 residues: CASSGTGWTGELFF. The CDR3 DNA follows: TGTGCCAGCAGTGGGACAGGGTGGACCGGGGAGCTGTTTTTT.

The chain combines TRBV24-1 with TRBJ2-5, with D uncertain. Germline V gives CDR1 KGHDR, CDR2 SFDVKD. Trimming removed 5 bases at V and 4 bases at J, with 7 bases between. The CDR3 contains 12 residues. DNA of the CDR3: TGTGCCACCAGTGCCGGGTCAGAGACCCAGTACTTC. It translates to CATSAGSETQYF.